The 14 T cell receptor beta chains in this list originate from one sample, sequenced in a study of OX40 agonist ivuxolimab in advanced cancers. Data came from immunoSEQ multiplex PCR; TCRdb stores just in-frame clones and leaves some out. This sample has around 56,000 clones, with roughly 90% found just once. Sequenced material: CD4+ or CD8+ T cells sorted from blood, taken in a trial of the OX40 agonist ivuxolimab. Every receptor here comes from an adult with an advanced solid tumor such as melanoma, head and neck, liver or kidney cancer.

This rearrangement joins TRBV7-9 to TRBJ2-1; weak D call: TRBD2 (6 bases). The V gene lost 2 bases and the J gene lost 9 bases, with 17 bases spanning the gap. This CDR3 has 15 residues. Germline V gene data show CDR1 as SEHNR and CDR2 as FQNEAQ (reference sequence). Written as DNA, the CDR3 is TGTGCCAGCAGCTTATTAGCGGCGAAGGAGGGTGAGCAGTTCTTC. It codes for CASSLLAAKEGEQFF. The variable domain in full, completed from reference TRBV7-9 and TRBJ2-1, reads DTGVSQNPRHKITKRGQNVTFRCDPISEHNRLYWYRQTLGQGPEFLTYFQNEAQLEKSRLLSDRFSAERPKGSFSTLEIQRTEQGDSAMYLCASSLLAAKEGEQFFGPGTRLTVL.

J is TRBJ2-3 and V is TRBV10-1; D call uncertain. Looked up from germline, CDR1 is WNHNN and CDR2 is SYGVQD (reference sequence). The CDR3 has 12 residues. Trimming pared 3 bases from V and 8 bases from J, leaving 9 bases between. The DNA of the CDR3 is TGCGCCAGCAGTGAAAGGGTTGGTACGCAGTATTTT. Its translation: CASSERVGTQYF.

This clone was found a few times. The chain has TRBV12-5 and TRBJ2-1; 10 nucleotides agree with TRBD1. Germline CDR1 and CDR2: LGHNT and FRNRAP. With 6 bases clipped from V and 6 bases from J, the junction kept 8 bases outside the gene matches. The CDR3 spans 15 residues. CDR3 sequence reads: CASGRWTGGFNEQFF. CDR3 sequence (DNA): TGTGCTAGTGGCCGTTGGACAGGGGGTTTCAATGAGCAGTTCTTC.

J is TRBJ2-3 and V is TRBV29-1, with D possibly matching TRBD2 (5 bases). Germline CDR1 and CDR2: SQVTM and ANQGSEA. V was cut by 3 bases and J by 5 bases, with 12 bases left in between. The CDR3 is 13 residues long. The CDR3 bases are TGCAGCGTTGACCGGGAAAACGGAGATACGCAGTATTTT. Translated: CSVDRENGDTQYF.

This clone occurred a few times. The gene calls are TRBV15 and TRBJ2-5; 8 bases match TRBD2. Trimming took 1 base from V and 4 from J; bases not matched to a gene: 5. There are 15 residues in the CDR3. Germline CDR1 and CDR2: LNHNV and YYDKDF (reference sequence). The CDR3 protein is CATSRAGGRGETQYF. The CDR3 region has the DNA TGTGCCACCAGCAGAGCGGGAGGGAGGGGAGAGACCCAGTACTTC.

The V gene is TRBV6-5, the J gene TRBJ2-7; possibly TRBD2 for D (5 bases). Trimming shortened V by 8 bases and J by 0 bases, and 11 bases separated the two germline ends. The CDR3 extends over 13 amino acids. Germline CDR1 MNHEY, CDR2 SVGAGI. CDR3 residues: CASSDWSSYEQYF. DNA for the CDR3: TGTGCCAGCTCGGACTGGAGCTCCTACGAGCAGTACTTC.

The chain recombines TRBV18 with TRBJ2-7; D possibly corresponds to TRBD1 (6 bases). Germline V gives CDR1 KGHSH, CDR2 LQKENI. Trimming shortened V by 4 bases and J by 3 bases, and 10 bases separated the two germline ends. The CDR3 consists of 13 residues. For the CDR3, the DNA is TGTGCCAGCTCACTACAGGGCAGCTACGAGCAGTACTTC. Translated, it gives CASSLQGSYEQYF.

This clone has just a few counts. The V and J genes are TRBV7-9 and TRBJ1-2, with a possible D match to TRBD1 (5 bases). Looked up from germline, CDR1 is SEHNR and CDR2 is FQNEAQ (reference sequence). The CDR3 extends over 14 amino acids. Trimming stripped 5 bases from V and 5 bases from J, with 15 bases between. CDR3 nucleotides: TGTGCCAGCAGCCCTACCGGGACGGGTTATGGCTACACCTTC. This gives the protein CASSPTGTGYGYTF. Drawing the rest from reference TRBV7-9 and TRBJ1-2, the complete variable domain is DTGVSQNPRHKITKRGQNVTFRCDPISEHNRLYWYRQTLGQGPEFLTYFQNEAQLEKSRLLSDRFSAERPKGSFSTLEIQRTEQGDSAMYLCASSPTGTGYGYTFGSGTRLTVV.

The chain combines TRBV5-4 with TRBJ1-5; 7 positions agree with TRBD1. The V gene end was trimmed by 4 bases and the J gene end by 2 bases; junction bases not matched to a gene: 9. In germline, CDR1 is SGHNT, CDR2 YYREEE (reference sequence). This CDR3 is built from 16 residues. CDR3 nucleotide sequence: TGTGCCAGCAGCCTCTTGACAGGGCAGGGCAATCAGCCCCAGCATTTT. Translated: CASSLLTGQGNQPQHF. The full variable domain, completed using reference TRBV5-4 and TRBJ1-5, is ETGVTQSPTHLIKTRGQQVTLRCSSQSGHNTVSWYQQALGQGPQFIFQYYREEENGRGNFPPRFSGLQFPNYSSELNVNALELDDSALYLCASSLLTGQGNQPQHFGDGTRLSIL.

V gene TRBV11-1 combines with J gene TRBJ2-7, with TRBD1 as a possible D gene (6 bases). CDR3 length: 14 amino acids. V lost 5 bases and J lost 3, with 14 bases in between. Germline values: CDR1 SGHAT, CDR2 FQDESV (reference sequence). The CDR3 spells CASSRGAGDYEQYF. The DNA of the CDR3 is TGTGCCAGCAGCAGAGGGGCAGGGGACTACGAGCAGTACTTC.

This chain joins TRBV27 and TRBJ1-5; the D gene is possibly TRBD1 (6 bases). Germline CDR1 is MNHEY and CDR2 is SMNVEV (reference sequence). Trimming removed 5 bases at V and 2 bases at J, with 16 bases between. This CDR3 is built from 16 residues. CDR3 coding DNA: TGTGCCAGCAGTCCGTCCGGGACAATTGGCAATCAGCCCCAGCATTTT. Translation gives CASSPSGTIGNQPQHF.

J is TRBJ2-1 and V is TRBV5-1; 7 nucleotides line up with TRBD2. The length of the CDR3 is 15 residues. Trimming took 6 bases from V and 4 from J; bases not matched to a gene: 10. CDR1 is SGHRS, CDR2 YFSETQ, per germline. This chain's CDR3 is CASTPMTGGYNEQFF. The CDR3 DNA reads as TGCGCCAGCACCCCTATGACGGGGGGTTACAATGAGCAGTTCTTC.

This clone has only one observation. This chain connects TRBV27 to TRBJ2-2; D unclear. The CDR3 is made up of 15 amino acids. Germline CDR1 MNHEY, CDR2 SMNVEV (reference sequence). The ends were cut back, 8 bases at V and 3 bases at J, with 16 bases in the middle. Here the CDR3 reads CASSDEGPHTGELFF. As DNA, the CDR3 is TGTGCCAGCTCCGATGAAGGACCTCACACCGGGGAGCTGTTTTTT.

The chain combines TRBV2 with TRBJ2-1; D gene unclear. Deletions cut 4 bases from V and 8 bases from J, with 9 bases between. This CDR3 has 12 residues. Germline V CDR1 and CDR2: SNHLY, FYNNEI. The CDR3 nucleotides are TGTGCCAGCAGTGCAGGACCGGATGAGCAGTTCTTC. It encodes CASSAGPDEQFF.